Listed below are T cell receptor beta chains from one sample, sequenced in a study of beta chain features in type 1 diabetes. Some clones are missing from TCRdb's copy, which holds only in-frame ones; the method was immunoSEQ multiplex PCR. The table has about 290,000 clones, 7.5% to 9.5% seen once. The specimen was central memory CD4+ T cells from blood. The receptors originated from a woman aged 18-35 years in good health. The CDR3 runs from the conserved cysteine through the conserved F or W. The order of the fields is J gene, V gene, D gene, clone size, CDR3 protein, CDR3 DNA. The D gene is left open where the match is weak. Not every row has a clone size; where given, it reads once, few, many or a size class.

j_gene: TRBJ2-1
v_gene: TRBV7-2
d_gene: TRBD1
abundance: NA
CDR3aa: CASRGGQVEQFF
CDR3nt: TGTGCCAGCCGGGGCGGACAGGTTGAGCAGTTCTTC

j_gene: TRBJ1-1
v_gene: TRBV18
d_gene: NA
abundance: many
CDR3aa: CASSPRKATNEAFF
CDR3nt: TGTGCCAGCTCACCACGTAAGGCAACGAATGAAGCTTTCTTT

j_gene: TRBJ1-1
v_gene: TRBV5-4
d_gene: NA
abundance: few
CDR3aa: CASSSPDTLGENTEAFF
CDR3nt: TGTGCCAGCAGCTCACCCGACACCCTGGGGGAGAACACTGAAGCTTTCTTT

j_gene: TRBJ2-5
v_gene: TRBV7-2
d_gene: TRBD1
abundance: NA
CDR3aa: CASSMTGTETQYF
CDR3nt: TGTGCCAGCAGCATGACAGGGACGGAGACCCAGTACTTC

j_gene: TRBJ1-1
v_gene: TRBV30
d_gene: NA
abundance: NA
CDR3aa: CAWTPPRGRTGTEAFF
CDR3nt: TGTGCCTGGACCCCACCCCGAGGGAGAACGGGCACTGAAGCTTTCTTT

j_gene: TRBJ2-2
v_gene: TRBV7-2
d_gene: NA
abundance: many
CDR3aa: CASTPQIQTGELFF
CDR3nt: TGTGCCAGCACCCCGCAAATCCAAACCGGGGAGCTGTTTTTT

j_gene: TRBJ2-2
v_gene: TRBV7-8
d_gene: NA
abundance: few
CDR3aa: CASSGDPRDGELFF
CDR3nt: TGTGCCAGCAGCGGGGACCCCCGGGACGGGGAGCTGTTTTTT

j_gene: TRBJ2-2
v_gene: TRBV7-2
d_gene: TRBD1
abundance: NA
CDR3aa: CASSLGPTGASAFTGELFF
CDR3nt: TGTGCCAGCAGCTTAGGGCCGACAGGGGCGAGTGCCTTCACCGGGGAGCTGTTTTTT

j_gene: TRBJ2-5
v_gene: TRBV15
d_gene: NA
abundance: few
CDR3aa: CATSRVGRIKETQYF
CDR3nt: TGTGCCACCAGCAGAGTTGGGAGAATCAAAGAGACCCAGTACTTC

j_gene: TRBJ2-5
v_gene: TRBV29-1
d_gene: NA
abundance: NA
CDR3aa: CSVDLAQETQYF
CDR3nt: TGCAGCGTTGATCTAGCCCAAGAGACCCAGTACTTC

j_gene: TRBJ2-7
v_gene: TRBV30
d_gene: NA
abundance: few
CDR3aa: CAWRPPGGLSGYEQYF
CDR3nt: TGTGCCTGGAGGCCTCCCGGGGGGCTAAGTGGTTACGAGCAGTACTTC

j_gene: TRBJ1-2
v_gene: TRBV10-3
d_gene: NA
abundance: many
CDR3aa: CAISESLSVGYGYTF
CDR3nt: TGTGCCATCAGTGAGTCGTTGTCAGTAGGCTATGGCTACACCTTC